The 9 T cell receptor beta chains presented below share a single source sample, sequenced in a study of shared clonotypes between healthy human individuals. The protocol was immunoSEQ multiplex PCR, while the TCRdb copy is restricted to in-frame clones and leaves out a portion. The data contain fewer than 700,000 clones, approximately 95% of them singletons. The naive CD8 population came from CD45RO-negative cells selected for CCR7, without terminally differentiated effector memory CD45RA+ cells. Sequenced: naive CD8+ T cells sorted from blood. The receptors originated from a woman in her 30s in good health.

The chain recombines TRBV10-3 with TRBJ2-7, with TRBD1 identical over 11 bases. Germline V gene lookup returns CDR1 ENHRY and CDR2 SYGVKD. The CDR3 extends over 15 amino acids. With V trimmed by 4 bases and J by 1 base, 3 bases remained unmatched. The CDR3 sequence is CAISVGQGESYEQYF. The CDR3 bases are TGTGCCATCAGTGTGGGACAGGGGGAATCCTACGAGCAGTACTTC.

This sequence joins TRBV7-9 and TRBJ2-1; TRBD2 is a possible D gene (5 bases). This CDR3 spans 17 amino acids. Trimming shortened V by 5 bases and J by 0 bases, and 17 bases separated the two germline ends. The germline V gene encodes CDR1 SEHNR and CDR2 FQNEAQ (reference sequence). CDR3 nucleotides: TGTGCCAGCAGCACCTCCCTAGCATCAGTCTCCTACAATGAGCAGTTCTTC. Protein sequence: CASSTSLASVSYNEQFF.

V usage is TRBV28 and J usage is TRBJ1-1; the D is unclear. Trimming removed 5 bases from V and 1 base from J, with 20 bases in between. The length of the CDR3 is 17 residues. Looked up from germline, CDR1 is MDHEN and CDR2 is SYDVKM. CDR3 sequence (DNA): TGTGCCAGCAGTCCGCCCGTTGGTGTACGTACGAACACTGAAGCTTTCTTT. Protein product: CASSPPVGVRTNTEAFF.

CDR3 residues: CASSLSWGGPYNEQFF. CDR3 nucleotides: TGTGCCAGCAGCTTATCCTGGGGAGGGCCGTACAATGAGCAGTTCTTC. The rearrangement links TRBV7-9 to TRBJ2-1, with 7 bases identical to TRBD2. CDR3 size: 16 residues. V gave up 2 bases and J gave up 4 bases; unmatched junction bases: 8. Germline V gene sequence: CDR1 SEHNR, CDR2 FQNEAQ (reference sequence).

The rearrangement joins TRBV4-1 to TRBJ2-5, with 9 bases aligning to TRBD1. CDR1 MGHRA and CDR2 YSYEKL come from the germline V gene. The J segment lost 5 bases and the V segment lost 3 bases, leaving 4 bases of the junction unmatched. CDR3 length: 14 amino acids. CDR3 protein: CASSHGQGFETQYF. CDR3 DNA sequence: TGCGCCAGCAGCCATGGACAGGGGTTTGAGACCCAGTACTTC.

J is TRBJ2-7 and V is TRBV28; either TRBD1 or TRBD2 may supply D (6 bases each). The CDR3 runs to 14 residues. With 2 bases removed from V and 3 bases from J, the gap between germline ends came to 11 bases. In germline, CDR1 is MDHEN, CDR2 SYDVKM. The chain's CDR3 is CASSLIGGGYEQYF. In DNA, the CDR3 is TGTGCCAGCAGTTTAATCGGGGGCGGCTACGAGCAGTACTTC.

CDR3 nucleotide sequence: TGTGCCAGCAGCGCGGGACTAGCGGGAGGGCTCTACGAGCAGTACTTC. This sequence encodes CASSAGLAGGLYEQYF. This rearrangement joins TRBV7-8 to TRBJ2-5; TRBD2 matches at 16 bases. The J call may be faulty, since TRBJ2-7 better matches the DNA end. Germline V gene sequence: CDR1 SGHVS, CDR2 FQNEAQ. The CDR3 is made up of 16 amino acids.

The rearrangement links TRBV10-2 to TRBJ2-1; D gene unclear. This CDR3 is built from 10 residues. CDR1 and CDR2 from the germline V gene are WSHSY and SAAADI. Trimming took 8 bases from V and 9 from J, leaving 8 bases between them. The DNA for the CDR3 is TGCGCCAGCCGATCGGTTGAGCAGTTCTTC. Protein product: CASRSVEQFF.

This sequence joins TRBV27 and TRBJ1-2; D possibly corresponds to TRBD1 (6 bases). The ends were cut back, 2 bases at V and 7 bases at J, with 14 bases in the middle. The CDR3 is made up of 14 amino acids. Looked up from germline, CDR1 is MNHEY and CDR2 is SMNVEV (reference sequence). The CDR3 sequence: CASSLGGAAVGYTF. As DNA, the CDR3 is TGTGCCAGCAGTTTAGGGGGGGCCGCGGTTGGCTACACCTTC.